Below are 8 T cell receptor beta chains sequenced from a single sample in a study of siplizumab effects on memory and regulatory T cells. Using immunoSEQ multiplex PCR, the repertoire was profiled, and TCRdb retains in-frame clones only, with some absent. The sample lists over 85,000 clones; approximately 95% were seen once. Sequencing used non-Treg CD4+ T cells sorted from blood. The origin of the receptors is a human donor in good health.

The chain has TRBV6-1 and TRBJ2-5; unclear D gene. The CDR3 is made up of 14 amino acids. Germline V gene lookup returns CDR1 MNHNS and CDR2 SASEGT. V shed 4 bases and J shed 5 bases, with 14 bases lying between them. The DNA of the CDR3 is TGTGCCAGCAGTGCTGATCTGGATGGGGAGACCCAGTACTTC. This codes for CASSADLDGETQYF.

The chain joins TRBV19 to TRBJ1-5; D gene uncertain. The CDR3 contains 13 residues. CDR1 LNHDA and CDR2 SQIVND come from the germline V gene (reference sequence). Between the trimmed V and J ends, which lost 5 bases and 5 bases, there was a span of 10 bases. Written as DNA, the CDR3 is TGTGCCAGTAGTCGTCTCACCGATCAGCCCCAGCATTTT. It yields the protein CASSRLTDQPQHF.

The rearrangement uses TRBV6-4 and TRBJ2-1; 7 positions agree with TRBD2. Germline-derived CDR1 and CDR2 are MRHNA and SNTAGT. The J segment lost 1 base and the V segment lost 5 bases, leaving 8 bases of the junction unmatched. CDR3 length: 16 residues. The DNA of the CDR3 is TGTGCCAGCAGTTCTGTGAGCGGGAAGTCCTACAATGAGCAGTTCTTC. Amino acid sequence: CASSSVSGKSYNEQFF.

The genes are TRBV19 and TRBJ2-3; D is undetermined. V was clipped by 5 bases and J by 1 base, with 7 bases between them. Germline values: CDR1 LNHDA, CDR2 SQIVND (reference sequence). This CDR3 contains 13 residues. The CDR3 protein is CASSETGTDTQYF. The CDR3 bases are TGTGCCAGTAGTGAAACAGGCACAGATACGCAGTATTTT.

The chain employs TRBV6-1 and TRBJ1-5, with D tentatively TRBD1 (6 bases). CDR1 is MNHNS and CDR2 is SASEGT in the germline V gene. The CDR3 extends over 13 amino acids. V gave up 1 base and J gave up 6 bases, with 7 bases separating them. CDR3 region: CASSEVGAQPQHF. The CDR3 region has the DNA TGTGCCAGCAGTGAAGTGGGGGCTCAGCCCCAGCATTTT.

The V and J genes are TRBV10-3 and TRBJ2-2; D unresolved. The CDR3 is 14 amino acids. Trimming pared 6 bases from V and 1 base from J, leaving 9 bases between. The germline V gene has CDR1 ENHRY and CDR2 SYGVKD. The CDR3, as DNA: TGTGCCATCAGAAAAGACAAGAACACCGGGGAGCTGTTTTTT. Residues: CAIRKDKNTGELFF.

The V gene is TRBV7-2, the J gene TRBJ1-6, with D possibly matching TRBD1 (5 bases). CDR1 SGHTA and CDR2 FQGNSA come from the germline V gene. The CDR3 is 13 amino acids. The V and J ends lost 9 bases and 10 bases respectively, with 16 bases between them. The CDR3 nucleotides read TGTGCCAGTACGACAGTTCACCAATCACCCCTCCACTTT. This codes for CASTTVHQSPLHF.

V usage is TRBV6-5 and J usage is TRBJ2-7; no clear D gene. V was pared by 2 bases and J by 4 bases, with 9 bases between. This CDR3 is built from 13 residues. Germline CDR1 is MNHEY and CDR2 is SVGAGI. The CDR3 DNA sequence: TGTGCCAGCAGTTACCGTCTCCTATACGAGCAGTACTTC. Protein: CASSYRLLYEQYF.